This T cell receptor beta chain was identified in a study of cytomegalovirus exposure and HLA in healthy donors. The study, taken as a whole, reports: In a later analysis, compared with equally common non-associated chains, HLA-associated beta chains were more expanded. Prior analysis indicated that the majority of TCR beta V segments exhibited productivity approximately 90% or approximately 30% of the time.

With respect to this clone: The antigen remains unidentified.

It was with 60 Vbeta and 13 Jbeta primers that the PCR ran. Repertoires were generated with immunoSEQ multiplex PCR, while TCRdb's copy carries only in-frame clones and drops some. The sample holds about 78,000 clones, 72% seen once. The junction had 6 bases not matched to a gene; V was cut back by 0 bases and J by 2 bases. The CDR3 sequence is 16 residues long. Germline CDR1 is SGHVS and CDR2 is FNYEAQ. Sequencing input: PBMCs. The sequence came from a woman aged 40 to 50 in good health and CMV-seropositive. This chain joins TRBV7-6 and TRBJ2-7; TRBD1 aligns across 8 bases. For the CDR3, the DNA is TGTGCCAGCAGCTTAGCGTCCCAGGGGGCGACCTACGAGCAGTACTTC. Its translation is CASSLASQGATYEQYF.